Following are 7 T cell receptor beta chains from one sample sequenced in a study of yellow fever vaccine responses in identical twins. TCRdb re-called the RT-PCR reads through MiXCR, storing one row per CDR3 protein. The table records around 1,200 distinct CDR3 sequences, more than 70% of them present only once. Sequencing was performed on T cells from blood (PBMCs), unsorted or a sorted subset (not recorded which), taken before or after yellow fever vaccination (not recorded which). Receptors were obtained from a female donor who received the yellow fever vaccine.

A note on this clonotype: A junction end diverges from the germline sequence, so it may reflect a read error. The chain uses TRBV7-7 and TRBJ2-1, with D tentatively TRBD2 (5 bases). Germline assignment: CDR1 SSHAT and CDR2 FNYEAQ (reference sequence). The CDR3 covers 13 residues. CDR3 in DNA: TGTGCTAGCAGCTTAGGTCTAGCTAATGAGCAGTTCTTC. Its translation: CASSLGLANEQFF.

This clonotype was seen just once. V and J are TRBV4-1 and TRBJ2-7, with TRBD2 identical over 8 bases. The CDR3 is 15 residues long. CDR1 and CDR2 from the germline V gene are MGHRA and YSYEKL. J gave up 4 bases and V 4 bases, and 9 bases lay outside the gene matches. The CDR3 nucleotides are TGCGCCAGCAGCCCATCCGGGGGGGCTGGGTACGAGCAGTACTTC. Protein sequence: CASSPSGGAGYEQYF.

Judged by abundance, this clonotype is large. The chain combines TRBV27 with TRBJ2-5; perhaps TRBD2 as D (5 bases). Trimming took 1 base from V and 0 from J, leaving 6 bases between them. Germline V gene sequence: CDR1 MNHEY, CDR2 SMNVEV (reference sequence). This CDR3 contains 14 residues. The CDR3 bases are TGTGCCAGCAGTTTATACGGGGACCAAGAGACCCAGTACTTC. It specifies CASSLYGDQETQYF.

The genes are TRBV18 and TRBJ2-4; D unclear. The germline V gene has CDR1 KGHSH and CDR2 LQKENI. This CDR3 is built from 14 residues. V dropped 3 bases and J dropped 1 base, with 7 bases sitting between them. CDR3: CASSPQVAKNIQYF. The CDR3 bases are TGTGCCAGCTCACCGCAAGTTGCCAAAAACATTCAGTACTTC.

The V gene is TRBV6-5, the J gene TRBJ1-2; D not resolved. The CDR3 has 13 residues. V was trimmed by 2 bases and J by 5 bases, leaving 9 bases between them. Germline loops: CDR1 MNHEY, CDR2 SVGAGI. The CDR3 coding sequence is TGTGCCAGCAGTTACACGACGGATTATGGCTACACCTTC. Protein: CASSYTTDYGYTF.

V gene TRBV4-1 combines with J gene TRBJ2-7, with D perhaps matching TRBD1 or TRBD2 (5 bases each). The CDR3 contains 15 residues. CDR1 and CDR2 from the germline V gene are MGHRA and YSYEKL. V was clipped by 4 bases and J by 1 base, with 14 bases between them. The CDR3 DNA sequence: TGCGCCAGCAGCCCCCGGGACGGCTATTCCTACGAGCAGTACTTC. Protein: CASSPRDGYSYEQYF.

Here the CDR3 reads CASSQDRHSNTGELFF. The CDR3 coding sequence is TGCGCCAGCAGCCAAGATCGACATTCGAACACCGGGGAGCTGTTTTTT. V is TRBV4-3 and J is TRBJ2-2; D is unresolved. Trimming pared 0 bases from V and 0 bases from J, leaving 8 bases between. This CDR3 has 16 residues. Germline V lookup: CDR1 LGHNA, CDR2 YSLEER.